Below, 12 T cell receptor beta chains from the same sample are listed, as sequenced in a study of OX40 agonist ivuxolimab in advanced cancers. Libraries were prepared by immunoSEQ multiplex PCR; TCRdb keeps only in-frame clonotypes and omits some of them. This sample has more than 70,000 clones, with roughly 81% found just once. The sequencing used CD4+ or CD8+ T cells sorted from blood, collected in a trial of the OX40 agonist ivuxolimab. These receptors originate from an adult with an advanced solid tumor such as melanoma, head and neck, liver or kidney cancer.

The chain links TRBV5-6 to TRBJ2-1; D remains ambiguous. Germline-derived CDR1 and CDR2 are SGHDT and YYEEEE. V shed 4 bases and J shed 6 bases, with 5 bases lying between them. The CDR3 is 11 amino acids. The CDR3 DNA is TGTGCCAGCAGCCAAACCAATGAGCAGTTCTTC. As protein: CASSQTNEQFF. Filled out from reference TRBV5-6 and TRBJ2-1, the complete variable domain reads DAGVTQSPTHLIKTRGQQVTLRCSPKSGHDTVSWYQQALGQGPQFIFQYYEEEERQRGNFPDRFSGHQFPNYSSELNVNALLLGDSALYLCASSQTNEQFFGPGTRLTVL.

The genes are TRBV15 and TRBJ1-2; TRBD1 aligns across 7 bases. V was clipped by 8 bases and J by 7 bases; unmatched bases: 13. The CDR3 spans 14 residues. The V gene's germline CDR1 is LNHNV and CDR2 YYDKDF (reference sequence). The chain's CDR3 is CATGSQGGRSGYTF. CDR3 nucleotides: TGTGCCACCGGTTCCCAGGGGGGACGAAGTGGCTACACCTTC. The variable domain in full, completed from reference TRBV15 and TRBJ1-2, reads DAMVIQNPRYQVTQFGKPVTLSCSQTLNHNVMYWYQQKSSQAPKLLFHYYDKDFNNEADTPDNFQSRRPNTSFCFLDIRSPGLGDTAMYLCATGSQGGRSGYTFGSGTRLTVV.

This chain joins TRBV7-2 and TRBJ2-2; no definite D call. Trimming took 1 base from V and 3 from J, leaving 6 bases between them. The CDR3 is made up of 14 amino acids. Germline CDR1 and CDR2: SGHTA and FQGNSA. The CDR3 sequence is CASSLDVHTGELFF. The CDR3 coding sequence is TGTGCCAGCAGCTTAGACGTGCACACCGGGGAGCTGTTTTTT.

The J gene is TRBJ1-2, the V gene TRBV5-1, with D maybe TRBD1 (6 bases). The germline V gene has CDR1 SGHRS and CDR2 YFSETQ. V was pared by 0 bases and J by 3 bases, with 9 bases between. This CDR3 region has 14 residues. The CDR3 region has the DNA TGCGCCAGCAGCTTGGCCCCAGGGGACTATGGCTACACCTTC. Translation: CASSLAPGDYGYTF.

The CDR3 reads CASSLTTGRNTGELFF. In DNA form, the CDR3 reads TGTGCCAGCAGCTTGACGACAGGGAGGAACACCGGGGAGCTGTTTTTT. V is TRBV7-9 and J is TRBJ2-2, with 7 bases fitting TRBD1. CDR1 is SEHNR and CDR2 is FQNEAQ in the germline V gene (reference sequence). V was pared by 3 bases and J by 1 base, with 5 bases of the junction left unmatched. This CDR3 has 16 amino acids.

This rearrangement joins TRBV5-4 to TRBJ1-6; TRBD1 aligns across 7 bases. J lost 0 bases, V lost 3 bases, and 0 bases had no gene match. Per the germline V gene, CDR1 is SGHNT and CDR2 is YYREEE (reference sequence). The CDR3 is 15 amino acids. In DNA form, the CDR3 reads TGTGCCAGCAGCTACAGGGGCTCCTATAATTCACCCCTCCACTTT. The encoded protein is CASSYRGSYNSPLHF.

V gene TRBV10-2 combines with J gene TRBJ1-2; weak D call: TRBD1 (5 bases). There are 12 residues in the CDR3. The germline CDR1 and CDR2 sequences are WSHSY and SAAADI. V was pared by 4 bases and J by 6 bases, with 9 bases between. The CDR3 region has the DNA TGCGCCAGCAGTGGCAGGGAGGATGGCTACACCTTC. Protein product: CASSGREDGYTF.

The sample holds one count of this clone. The J gene is TRBJ1-6, the V gene TRBV10-3; 7 bases fit TRBD1. The CDR3 is 12 amino acids. Germline lookup yields CDR1 ENHRY and CDR2 SYGVKD. Trimming removed 11 bases from V and 7 bases from J; junction bases left unmatched: 5. The CDR3 nucleotides read TGTGCCTCCCGACAGGGCAATTCACCCCTCCACTTT. Translated, it gives CASRQGNSPLHF.

The chain links TRBV5-6 to TRBJ2-7; possibly TRBD1 for D (6 bases). The CDR3 is 16 amino acids. Germline V gene data show CDR1 as SGHDT and CDR2 as YYEEEE. V was pared by 4 bases and J by 5 bases, with 22 bases between. The CDR3 bases are TGTGCCAGCAGCCCCTACCTTACAGGGCGTGACAACGAGCAGTACTTC. It codes for CASSPYLTGRDNEQYF.

The chain couples TRBV6-6 to TRBJ1-4; D is unresolved. The germline V gene has CDR1 MNHNY and CDR2 SVGAGI (reference sequence). The CDR3 contains 15 residues. The V and J ends lost 0 bases and 7 bases respectively, with 12 bases between them. CDR3 in amino acids: CASSYSQKMGEKLFF. In DNA, the CDR3 is TGTGCCAGCAGTTACTCGCAAAAAATGGGTGAAAAACTGTTTTTT.

This clone was detected once. The rearrangement uses TRBV12-5 and TRBJ1-1; D might be TRBD1 (5 bases). The germline V gene encodes CDR1 LGHNT and CDR2 FRNRAP. Trimming took 1 base from V and 0 from J, leaving 18 bases between them. CDR3 length: 18 amino acids. The CDR3 DNA follows: TGTGCTAGTGGTTTGGCCGCGGGGACTCCCTCCTTGAACACTGAAGCTTTCTTT. This sequence encodes CASGLAAGTPSLNTEAFF.

The chain uses TRBV21-1 and TRBJ2-7; TRBD1, the table's D call, lacks a check against the DNA. TRBV21-1 is a pseudogene. The CDR3 is 15 amino acids. The CDR3 reads CASSKAPGASYEQYF. CDR3 coding DNA: TGTGCCAGCAGCAAAGCGCCAGGGGCCTCCTACGAGCAGTACTTC.